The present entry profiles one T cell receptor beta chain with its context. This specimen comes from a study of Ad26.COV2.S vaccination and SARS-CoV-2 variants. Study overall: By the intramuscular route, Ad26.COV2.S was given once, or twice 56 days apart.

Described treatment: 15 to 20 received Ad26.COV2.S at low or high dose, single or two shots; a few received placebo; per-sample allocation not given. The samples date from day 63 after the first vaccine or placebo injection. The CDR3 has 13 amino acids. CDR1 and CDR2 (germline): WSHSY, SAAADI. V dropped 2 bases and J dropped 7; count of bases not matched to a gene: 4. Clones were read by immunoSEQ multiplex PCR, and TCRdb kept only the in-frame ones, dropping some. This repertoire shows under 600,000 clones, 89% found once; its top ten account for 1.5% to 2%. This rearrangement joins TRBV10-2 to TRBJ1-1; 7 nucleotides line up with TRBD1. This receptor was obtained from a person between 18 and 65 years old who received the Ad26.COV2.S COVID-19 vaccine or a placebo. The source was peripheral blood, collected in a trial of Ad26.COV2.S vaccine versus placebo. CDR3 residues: CASSEQGVSEAFF. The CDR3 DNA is TGCGCCAGCAGTGAGCAGGGGGTCAGTGAAGCTTTCTTT.